This TCR beta chain was recovered during a study of neoadjuvant nivolumab and ipilimumab in lung cancer. Findings and limits, study-wide: Pretherapy blood TCR richness correlated positively with resected tumor richness.

The CDR3 extends over 13 amino acids. V was trimmed by 8 bases and J by 2 bases, leaving 10 bases between them. The germline CDR1 and CDR2 sequences are MGHDK and SYGVNS. Method: immunoSEQ multiplex PCR; TCRdb's copy keeps in-frame clones and lacks some. The sample yields 40,000 to 60,000 clones, roughly 91% seen once. In the case of this clone: Its matching antigen is unknown.

This chain connects TRBV25-1 to TRBJ2-1, with D possibly TRBD1 on 6 matching bases. Material: blood, obtained before neoadjuvant nivolumab, alone or with ipilimumab. The sequence came from an adult with non-small cell lung cancer. Some clones in this sample may be carry-over from other donors' samples. CDR3 nucleotides: TGTGCCAGCCGAGGGACACCCTACAATGAGCAGTTCTTC. Protein: CASRGTPYNEQFF.